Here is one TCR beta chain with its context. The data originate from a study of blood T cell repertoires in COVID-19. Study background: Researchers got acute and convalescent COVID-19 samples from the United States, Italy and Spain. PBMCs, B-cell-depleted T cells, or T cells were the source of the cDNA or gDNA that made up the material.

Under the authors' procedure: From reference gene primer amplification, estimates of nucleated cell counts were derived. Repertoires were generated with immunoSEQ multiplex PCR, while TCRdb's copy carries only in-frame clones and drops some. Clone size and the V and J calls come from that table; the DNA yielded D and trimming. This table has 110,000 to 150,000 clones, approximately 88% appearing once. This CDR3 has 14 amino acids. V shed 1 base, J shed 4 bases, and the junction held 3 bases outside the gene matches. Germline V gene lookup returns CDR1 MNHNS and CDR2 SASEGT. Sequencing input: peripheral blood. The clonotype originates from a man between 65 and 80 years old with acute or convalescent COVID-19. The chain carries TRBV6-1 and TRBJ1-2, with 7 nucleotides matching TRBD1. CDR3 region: CASSEDPGGYGYTF. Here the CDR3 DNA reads TGTGCCAGCAGTGAAGATCCAGGGGGCTATGGCTACACCTTC.